Shown below are 31 T cell receptor beta chains from a single sample sequenced in a study of blood T cell repertoires in COVID-19. The assay was immunoSEQ multiplex PCR, and TCRdb's table has in-frame clones only and misses some. The sample yields approximately 220,000 clones, 70% to 85% seen once. Sequenced: PBMCs or T cells enriched from blood (not recorded which). These receptors all come from a woman in her thirties or forties with acute COVID-19.

The gene calls are TRBV6-2 or TRBV6-3 and TRBJ1-2; TRBD1 is a possible D gene (5 bases). V was shortened by 4 bases and J by 5 bases, with 8 bases between the two germline ends. Looked up from germline, CDR1 is MNHEY and CDR2 is SVGEGT. The length of the CDR3 is 12 residues. In DNA form, the CDR3 reads TGTGCCAGCAGTTGGGGGGAGTATGGCTACACCTTC. It translates to CASSWGEYGYTF.

The chain uses TRBV3-1 (or the pseudogene TRBV3-2) and TRBJ1-6, with TRBD1 identical over 8 bases. CDR3 size: 13 residues. Looked up from germline, CDR1 is LGHDT and CDR2 is YNNKEL (reference sequence). V dropped 5 bases and J dropped 9; count of bases not matched to a gene: 3. This chain's CDR3 is CASSITGGSPLHF. Here the CDR3 DNA reads TGTGCCAGCAGCATTACAGGGGGTTCACCCCTCCACTTT.

In its sample, this clone was seen once. The chain is built from TRBV2 and TRBJ2-7, with no clear D. CDR1 and CDR2 (germline): SNHLY, FYNNEI. The CDR3 covers 13 residues. V was shortened by 4 bases and J by 3 bases, with 10 bases between the two germline ends. The CDR3 loop is CASSGRRFYEQYF. The CDR3, as DNA: TGTGCCAGCAGTGGTCGGAGATTCTACGAGCAGTACTTC.

In its sample, this clone was seen a few times. The gene calls are TRBV12-5 and TRBJ1-2; D unclear. Trimming cost V 7 bases and J 5 bases, with 14 bases left between them. Germline V gene lookup returns CDR1 LGHNT and CDR2 FRNRAP. The CDR3 spans 13 residues. CDR3 in amino acids: CASVHSGGYGYTF. As DNA, the CDR3 is TGTGCTAGTGTACACTCGGGAGGTTATGGCTACACCTTC.

The chain uses TRBV5-8 and TRBJ2-7; 11 nucleotides agree with TRBD1. There are 15 residues in the CDR3. CDR1 SGHTS and CDR2 YDEGEE come from the germline V gene. V shed 3 bases and J 6 bases; nucleotides not matched to a gene: 8. CDR3 nucleotide sequence: TGTGCCAGCAGCTCGGAGCGGACAGGGGGCCTCGAGCAGTACTTC. This sequence encodes CASSSERTGGLEQYF.

The chain has TRBV5-1 and TRBJ2-3, with 7 bases identical to TRBD1. Germline loops: CDR1 SGHRS, CDR2 YFSETQ. J was trimmed by 1 base and V by 5 bases; bases with no gene match: 7. This CDR3 is 15 amino acids long. The CDR3 protein is CASSSYRGRTDTQYF. CDR3 sequence (DNA): TGCGCCAGCAGTTCTTACAGGGGTCGCACAGATACGCAGTATTTT.

The CDR3 DNA sequence: TGTGCCAGTCGGGCCACAGGGGACTCTGGGGCCAACGTCCTGACTTTC. It is translated as CASRATGDSGANVLTF. The rearrangement links TRBV28 to TRBJ2-6, with 7 bases identical to TRBD1. Trimming cost V 9 bases and J 0 bases; bases outside gene matches: 8. Germline CDR1 reads MDHEN; CDR2 reads SYDVKM. This CDR3 contains 16 residues.

V usage is TRBV18 and J usage is TRBJ1-1, with TRBD1 identical over 7 bases. Germline CDR1 and CDR2: KGHSH and LQKENI. CDR3 length: 15 residues. V dropped 3 bases and J dropped 7; count of bases not matched to a gene: 11. The CDR3 is CASSPYTTGAVEAFF. CDR3 DNA: TGTGCCAGCTCACCTTACACAACAGGGGCGGTTGAAGCTTTCTTT. The full variable domain, rest sourced from reference TRBV18 and TRBJ1-1, is NAGVMQNPRHLVRRRGQEARLRCSPMKGHSHVYWYRQLPEEGLKFMVYLQKENIIDESGMPKERFSAEFPKEGPSILRIQQVVRGDSAAYFCASSPYTTGAVEAFFGQGTRLTVV.

CDR3 in amino acids: CASSLFPSTDTQYF. CDR3 in DNA: TGTGCCAGCAGCTTATTTCCGAGCACAGATACGCAGTATTTT. The chain links TRBV7-3 to TRBJ2-3; no clear D. This CDR3 is 14 amino acids long. Germline loops: CDR1 SGHTA, CDR2 FQGTGA. Trimming removed 2 bases from V and 0 bases from J, with 6 bases in between. The complete variable domain, with remaining parts taken from reference TRBV7-3 and TRBJ2-3, reads GAGVSQTPSNKVTEKGKYVELRCDPISGHTALYWYRQSLGQGPEFLIYFQGTGAADDSGLPNDRFFAVRPEGSVSTLKIQRTERGDSAVYLCASSLFPSTDTQYFGPGTRLTVL.

The chain recombines TRBV6-1 with TRBJ1-6; TRBD1 matches at 7 bases. The CDR3 is made up of 15 amino acids. Unmatched junction bases numbered 4, after V lost 3 bases and J lost 5 bases. Germline lookup yields CDR1 MNHNS and CDR2 SASEGT. The CDR3 nucleotides read TGTGCCAGCAGTGAGACAGGGATCCATAATTCACCCCTCCACTTT. It translates to CASSETGIHNSPLHF.

This chain connects TRBV28 to TRBJ1-2; D unresolved. There are 14 residues in the CDR3. V lost 2 bases and J lost 0, with 7 bases in between. The germline gives CDR1 MDHEN, CDR2 SYDVKM. The CDR3 DNA follows: TGTGCCAGCAGTTTAGGGCATCCTAACTATGGCTACACCTTC. Its protein product is CASSLGHPNYGYTF.

This clone came up once. The chain uses TRBV4-3 and TRBJ1-2, with TRBD1 matching 7 bases. The CDR3 totals 17 residues. CDR1 and CDR2 (germline): LGHNA, YSLEER. Unmatched junction bases numbered 16, after V lost 2 bases and J lost 7 bases. The CDR3 spells CASSQLARDRALGGYTF. The CDR3 region has the DNA TGCGCCAGCAGCCAACTTGCCCGGGACAGAGCCCTAGGTGGCTACACCTTC.

CDR3 amino acids: CASSSPLEGPKLFF. DNA of the CDR3: TGTGCCAGCAGTTCCCCATTGGAGGGGCCCAAACTGTTTTTT. This rearrangement joins TRBV28 to TRBJ1-4, with D possibly TRBD1 on 5 matching bases. The CDR3 totals 14 residues. The germline V gene encodes CDR1 MDHEN and CDR2 SYDVKM. V lost 4 bases and J 11 bases, leaving 17 bases between the germline ends. Together with reference TRBV28 and TRBJ1-4, the CDR3 gives the full variable domain: DVKVTQSSRYLVKRTGEKVFLECVQDMDHENMFWYRQDPGLGLRLIYFSYDVKMKEKGDIPEGYSVSREKKERFSLILESASTNQTSMYLCASSSPLEGPKLFFGSGTQLSVL.

The V and J genes are TRBV11-2 and TRBJ1-1, with 7 bases fitting TRBD1. V lost 0 bases to trimming and J lost 4 bases; unmatched junction nucleotides: 5. The CDR3 runs 15 residues. The V gene's germline CDR1 is SGHAT and CDR2 FQNNGV. CDR3 DNA: TGTGCCAGCAGCTTAGAAGGGGGCGGAGGCACTGAAGCTTTCTTT. As protein: CASSLEGGGGTEAFF.

The V and J genes are TRBV5-1 and TRBJ2-1, with 8 bases that match TRBD2. V dropped 7 bases and J dropped 11; count of bases not matched to a gene: 14. Looked up from germline, CDR1 is SGHRS and CDR2 is YFSETQ. This CDR3 is 14 amino acids long. The CDR3 DNA sequence: TGCGCCAGCCGCGTCGGGAGGGACATAAATCAGCAGTTCTTC. This encodes CASRVGRDINQQFF.

This clone was observed once. The chain is built from TRBV4-3 and TRBJ1-2; D is uncertain. V lost 0 bases and J lost 3, with 14 bases in between. The CDR3 is 16 amino acids. Germline CDR1 reads LGHNA; CDR2 reads YSLEER. CDR3 coding DNA: TGCGCCAGCAGCCAAGATCTCGGCAGCGCCTACTATGGCTACACCTTC. This gives the protein CASSQDLGSAYYGYTF.

The chain combines TRBV28 with TRBJ1-1, with TRBD1 as a possible D gene (5 bases). This CDR3 is 16 amino acids long. Trimming shortened V by 6 bases and J by 0 bases, and 17 bases separated the two germline ends. Germline lookup yields CDR1 MDHEN and CDR2 SYDVKM. The CDR3 here is CASRISGFTMNTEAFF. DNA for the CDR3: TGTGCCAGCAGAATTTCAGGGTTTACCATGAACACTGAAGCTTTCTTT.

This clone was recorded only once. The rearrangement joins TRBV5-8 to TRBJ2-7; a weak D match, TRBD1 (5 bases). With 5 bases removed from V and 5 bases from J, the gap between germline ends came to 14 bases. This CDR3 contains 13 residues. Germline lookup yields CDR1 SGHTS and CDR2 YDEGEE. CDR3 protein: CASRVPPGNEQYF. In nucleotides, the CDR3 is TGTGCCAGCAGGGTCCCCCCAGGGAACGAGCAGTACTTC.

The chain joins TRBV4-3 to TRBJ2-2; 10 bases match TRBD1. Germline V gene lookup returns CDR1 LGHNA and CDR2 YSLEER. The CDR3 covers 15 residues. With 4 bases clipped from V and 1 base from J, the junction kept 0 bases outside the gene matches. The CDR3 sequence is CASSRDRGNTGELFF. CDR3 DNA sequence: TGCGCCAGCAGCCGGGACAGGGGGAACACCGGGGAGCTGTTTTTT.

The chain uses TRBV15 and TRBJ2-1; 8 bases match TRBD2. The CDR3 is made up of 16 amino acids. Germline values: CDR1 LNHNV, CDR2 YYDKDF (reference sequence). Germline trimming cut 0 bases from V and 3 bases from J; bases unmatched to any gene: 4. DNA of the CDR3: TGTGCCACCAGCAGAGATATAAGCGGGGGCTACAATGAGCAGTTCTTC. It encodes CATSRDISGGYNEQFF.

The rearrangement joins TRBV30 to TRBJ1-2; D is unclear. V was shortened by 1 base and J by 5 bases, with 14 bases between the two germline ends. CDR3 length: 14 residues. Germline V gives CDR1 GTSNPN, CDR2 SVGIG (reference sequence). CDR3 loop: CAWSGRSTRYGYTF. CDR3 DNA sequence: TGTGCCTGGAGTGGGCGGTCTACGCGGTATGGCTACACCTTC.

The chain has TRBV18 and TRBJ2-7, with 7 positions matching TRBD2. V lost 4 bases and J lost 0; bases outside the gene matches: 6. Per the germline V gene, CDR1 is KGHSH and CDR2 is LQKENI. The CDR3 length is 15 residues. This chain's CDR3 is CASSRGAGNSYEQYF. In nucleotides, the CDR3 is TGTGCCAGCTCACGTGGAGCGGGGAACTCCTACGAGCAGTACTTC.

This clone was found a few times. Within the sample, other DNA sequences also encode this same CDR3. This chain joins TRBV28 and TRBJ2-7; 7 bases match TRBD2. Germline V CDR1 and CDR2: MDHEN, SYDVKM. This CDR3 contains 15 residues. The V segment lost 2 bases and the J segment 0 bases; nucleotides outside the gene matches: 4. The CDR3, as DNA: TGTGCCAGCAGTTTAGCGGGAGCGTCCTCCTACGAGCAGTACTTC. Protein product: CASSLAGASSYEQYF.

This clone was observed many times. The genes are TRBV4-2 and TRBJ2-5; D may be TRBD1 (6 bases). Per germline, CDR1 LGHNA and CDR2 YNFKEQ. V shed 0 bases and J shed 4 bases, with 15 bases lying between them. The CDR3 length is 16 residues. The CDR3 reads CASSQEGWGRGETQYF. In DNA, the CDR3 is TGTGCCAGCAGCCAAGAAGGGTGGGGCAGGGGAGAGACCCAGTACTTC.

The gene calls are TRBV5-1 and TRBJ2-4, with 9 bases lining up with TRBD1. This CDR3 has 16 amino acids. Per germline, CDR1 SGHRS and CDR2 YFSETQ. Germline trimming cut 4 bases from V and 1 base from J; bases unmatched to any gene: 6. CDR3 amino acids: CASSLGTGRAKNIQYF. CDR3 coding DNA: TGCGCCAGCAGCCTAGGGACAGGGAGGGCCAAAAACATTCAGTACTTC. Full variable domain (rest looked up from reference TRBV5-1 and TRBJ2-4): KAGVTQTPRYLIKTRGQQVTLSCSPISGHRSVSWYQQTPGQGLQFLFEYFSETQRNKGNFPGRFSGRQFSNSRSEMNVSTLELGDSALYLCASSLGTGRAKNIQYFGAGTRLSVL.

This clone was found once. Other DNA sequences within the sample encode an identical CDR3. The V gene is TRBV18, the J gene TRBJ1-1; 7 nucleotides match TRBD1. This CDR3 has 14 residues. CDR1 is KGHSH, CDR2 LQKENI, per germline. The V gene end was trimmed by 6 bases and the J gene end by 3 bases; junction bases not matched to a gene: 7. CDR3 nucleotides: TGTGCCAGCTCCCCGACAGGGTCCCACACTGAAGCTTTCTTT. It translates to CASSPTGSHTEAFF.

This clone was detected a few times. CDR3 residues: CSASTPGGYTF. The CDR3, as DNA: TGCAGCGCCTCAACCCCCGGTGGCTACACCTTC. The chain combines TRBV29-1 with TRBJ1-2, with D unresolved. The germline CDR1 and CDR2 sequences are SQVTM and ANQGSEA. The CDR3 extends over 11 amino acids. V was cut by 7 bases and J by 7 bases, with 13 bases left in between.

This clone has only a few counts. In DNA, the CDR3 is TGTGCCAGCAGTTTACGCGAGGGTGCCTGGGAGACCCAGTACTTC. This codes for CASSLREGAWETQYF. V and J are TRBV2 and TRBJ2-5; the D gene is possibly TRBD2 (5 bases). This CDR3 spans 15 amino acids. Trimming took off 5 bases at V and 5 bases at J, with 18 bases between the two ends. Germline V gene lookup returns CDR1 SNHLY and CDR2 FYNNEI.

The chain recombines TRBV27 with TRBJ1-4; possibly TRBD1 for D (6 bases). The CDR3 is made up of 13 amino acids. V was pared by 5 bases and J by 7 bases, with 11 bases between. Per germline, CDR1 MNHEY and CDR2 SMNVEV (reference sequence). The CDR3 DNA is TGTGCCAGCAGTGTGGGGGGGCGTGAAAAACTGTTTTTT. Amino acids: CASSVGGREKLFF.

The chain carries TRBV7-2 and TRBJ2-2, with D maybe TRBD2 (5 bases). CDR3 length equals 16 residues. The V end was cut by 4 bases, the J end by 1 base, with 13 bases between. Germline CDR1 reads SGHTA; CDR2 reads FQGNSA. The CDR3 DNA sequence: TGTGCCAGCAGCTCCTTGCCGCGGGTGAACACCGGGGAGCTGTTTTTT. Protein product: CASSSLPRVNTGELFF.

The rearrangement uses TRBV5-1 and TRBJ2-7, with D perhaps TRBD2 (6 bases). CDR1 SGHRS and CDR2 YFSETQ come from the germline V gene. V was shortened by 4 bases and J by 5 bases, with 19 bases between the two germline ends. The CDR3 length is 15 residues. The CDR3 spells CASSPMGGSGDEQYF. As DNA, the CDR3 is TGCGCCAGCAGCCCCATGGGTGGTAGCGGCGACGAGCAGTACTTC.